The 27 T cell receptor beta chains below were found in one sample sequenced in a study of cytomegalovirus exposure and HLA in healthy donors. The PCR contained 60 Vbeta and 13 Jbeta primers. The data were produced by immunoSEQ multiplex PCR, yet TCRdb's version contains in-frame clones alone and is incomplete. The table records under 200,000 clones, around 83% of them present only once. Sequencing was carried out using PBMCs. The receptor set was obtained from a woman aged 18-35 years in good health and CMV-seronegative.

This rearrangement joins TRBV5-3 to TRBJ1-5, with D possibly being TRBD1 (5 bases). TRBV5-3 carries the ORF label, with uncertain function. The ends were cut back, 1 base at V and 1 base at J, with 12 bases in the middle. The CDR3 runs 16 residues. Here the CDR3 DNA reads TGTGCCAGAAGCTTGAATCAGGAGGGGAGCAATCAGCCCCAGCATTTT. Translation: CARSLNQEGSNQPQHF.

The chain recombines TRBV4-2 with TRBJ2-7; a possible D gene is TRBD1 (6 bases). Germline CDR1 LGHNA, CDR2 YNFKEQ. CDR3 size: 21 residues. V lost 3 bases and J 4 bases, leaving 34 bases between the germline ends. CDR3 region: CASSHQLGQFVGGVGKYEQYF. CDR3 DNA sequence: TGTGCCAGCAGCCATCAGCTCGGACAGTTTGTAGGGGGTGTGGGTAAATACGAGCAGTACTTC.

This clone has just one count. The chain carries TRBV7-9 and TRBJ2-5; tentative D call: TRBD1 (5 bases). In germline, CDR1 is SEHNR, CDR2 FQNEAQ (reference sequence). The CDR3 loop spans 13 amino acids. V shed 5 bases and J shed 2 bases, with 9 bases lying between them. The CDR3, as DNA: TGTGCCAGCAGCCCGACAGTACAAGAGACCCAGTACTTC. This translates into CASSPTVQETQYF.

V and J are TRBV7-9 and TRBJ2-5, with 7 bases aligning to TRBD1. Germline loops: CDR1 SEHNR, CDR2 FQNEAQ (reference sequence). The CDR3 sequence is 14 residues long. V dropped 4 bases and J dropped 5; count of bases not matched to a gene: 7. This CDR3 is CASSSRGGWETQYF. In DNA, the CDR3 is TGTGCCAGCAGCTCTCGAGGGGGCTGGGAGACCCAGTACTTC.

This sequence joins TRBV15 and TRBJ1-5, with TRBD1 as a possible D gene (6 bases). The V end lost 5 bases, the J end lost 4 bases, and 12 bases lay between the germline ends. Germline lookup yields CDR1 LNHNV and CDR2 YYDKDF (reference sequence). The CDR3 is 14 amino acids. CDR3 DNA sequence: TGTGCCACCAGCGGGGAAAGGGGGAATCAGCCCCAGCATTTT. This sequence encodes CATSGERGNQPQHF. Supplemented by reference TRBV15 and TRBJ1-5, the full variable domain reads DAMVIQNPRYQVTQFGKPVTLSCSQTLNHNVMYWYQQKSSQAPKLLFHYYDKDFNNEADTPDNFQSRRPNTSFCFLDIRSPGLGDTAMYLCATSGERGNQPQHFGDGTRLSIL.

Here the CDR3 DNA reads TGTGCCAGCAGCCCCAAAGCCGAGAGGGACACCGGGGAGCTGTTTTTT. Its translation: CASSPKAERDTGELFF. This chain links TRBV9 with TRBJ2-2; tentative D call: TRBD2 (5 bases). This CDR3 is built from 16 residues. V lost 4 bases to trimming and J lost 3 bases, with 16 bases between them. Germline V gives CDR1 SGDLS, CDR2 YYNGEE.

The CDR3, as DNA: TGTGCCAGCAGCGTAGAACAGGGTAGGCGGAGCACAGATACGCAGTATTTT. Protein sequence: CASSVEQGRRSTDTQYF. V and J are TRBV9 and TRBJ2-3; maybe TRBD1 (6 bases). Germline loops: CDR1 SGDLS, CDR2 YYNGEE. V lost 0 bases and J 0 bases, leaving 14 bases between the germline ends. This CDR3 region has 17 residues.

The chain links TRBV6-1 to TRBJ2-4; possibly TRBD1 for D (6 bases). Trimming took 0 bases from V and 0 from J, leaving 18 bases between them. CDR1 and CDR2 from the germline V gene are MNHNS and SASEGT. The CDR3 runs to 19 residues. CDR3 sequence reads: CASSEADRTAELAKNIQYF. The CDR3, as DNA: TGTGCCAGCAGTGAAGCAGACAGGACAGCCGAATTAGCCAAAAACATTCAGTACTTC.

This sequence joins TRBV19 and TRBJ1-1; a weak D match, TRBD1 (6 bases). The germline V and J ends were trimmed by 4 bases and 5 bases, with 17 bases remaining between them. This CDR3 contains 15 residues. Germline CDR1 is LNHDA and CDR2 is SQIVND (reference sequence). The CDR3 reads CASSKDSQWGTEAFF. DNA for the CDR3: TGTGCCAGTAGTAAGGACAGCCAATGGGGGACTGAAGCTTTCTTT.

The chain is built from TRBV6-1 and TRBJ1-5; D gene unclear. The germline CDR1 and CDR2 sequences are MNHNS and SASEGT. The CDR3 contains 18 residues. With 0 bases removed from V and 0 bases from J, the gap between germline ends came to 15 bases. CDR3 sequence: CASSEARVLSYSNQPQHF. CDR3 DNA: TGTGCCAGCAGTGAAGCTCGGGTTTTGAGCTATAGCAATCAGCCCCAGCATTTT.

The CDR3 region has the DNA TGTGCCAGCAGCTTGGACAGCATGAACACTGAAGCTTTCTTT. This gives the protein CASSLDSMNTEAFF. This rearrangement joins TRBV5-5 to TRBJ1-1; unclear D gene. CDR1 is SGHKS, CDR2 YYEKEE, per germline (reference sequence). Trimming removed 0 bases from V and 0 bases from J, with 6 bases in between. CDR3 size: 14 residues.

The rearrangement uses TRBV11-2 and TRBJ1-1; tentatively, D is TRBD1 (6 bases). The V gene's germline CDR1 is SGHAT and CDR2 FQNNGV. The CDR3 is 13 amino acids. Trimming pared 0 bases from V and 5 bases from J, leaving 7 bases between. CDR3 protein: CASSLDTGTEAFF. CDR3 nucleotide sequence: TGTGCCAGCAGCTTAGATACAGGGACTGAAGCTTTCTTT. Full variable domain (rest looked up from reference TRBV11-2 and TRBJ1-1): EAGVAQSPRYKIIEKRQSVAFWCNPISGHATLYWYQQILGQGPKLLIQFQNNGVVDDSQLPKDRFSAERLKGVDSTLKIQPAKLEDSAVYLCASSLDTGTEAFFGQGTRLTVV.

This clone came up a few times. The chain couples TRBV6-5 to TRBJ1-1, with TRBD1 identical over 8 bases. With 6 bases clipped from V and 0 bases from J, the junction kept 3 bases outside the gene matches. Germline V gives CDR1 MNHEY, CDR2 SVGAGI. This CDR3 has 14 amino acids. The CDR3 DNA reads TGTGCCAGCAGGACAGGGGAGATGAACACTGAAGCTTTCTTT. This sequence encodes CASRTGEMNTEAFF.

The chain has TRBV9 and TRBJ2-6; 8 nucleotides match TRBD2. The CDR3 consists of 17 residues. The germline V gene encodes CDR1 SGDLS and CDR2 YYNGEE. After removal of 4 bases from V and 1 base from J, the junction contained 7 bases not matched to a gene. The CDR3 region has the DNA TGTGCCAGCAGCCCCCCGGGAGGGACTTCTGGGGCCAACGTCCTGACTTTC. Translating gives CASSPPGGTSGANVLTF.

J is TRBJ2-3 and V is TRBV6-5; a possible D gene is TRBD2 (6 bases). V lost 5 bases and J 2 bases, leaving 11 bases between the germline ends. This CDR3 spans 14 amino acids. Germline assignment: CDR1 MNHEY and CDR2 SVGAGI. CDR3 DNA: TGTGCCAGCAGTGTTGGGACTCTCACAGATACGCAGTATTTT. Encoded protein: CASSVGTLTDTQYF.

The chain uses TRBV29-1 and TRBJ2-1; the D is unclear. This CDR3 has 13 residues. The ends were cut back, 4 bases at V and 0 bases at J, with 7 bases in the middle. Germline V gene data show CDR1 as SQVTM and CDR2 as ANQGSEA. The CDR3: CSVVPSSYNEQFF. The CDR3 DNA sequence: TGCAGCGTTGTCCCGAGCTCCTACAATGAGCAGTTCTTC.

The rearrangement joins TRBV9 to TRBJ2-7; 10 bases align to TRBD2. Germline values: CDR1 SGDLS, CDR2 YYNGEE. The trim removed 5 bases at V and 4 bases at J, leaving 9 bases unmatched. The CDR3 totals 15 residues. CDR3 nucleotide sequence: TGTGCCAGCAGGGCAACAGCGGGAGGGAGATACGAGCAGTACGTC. Amino acid sequence: CASRATAGGRYEQYV.

The chain combines TRBV10-2 with TRBJ2-2, with a weak D call TRBD2 (6 bases). CDR3 length: 15 residues. Trimming left V 3 bases short and J 3 bases short, with 11 bases between. Looked up from germline, CDR1 is WSHSY and CDR2 is SAAADI. The CDR3 is CASSDWGEHTGELFF. The CDR3, as DNA: TGCGCCAGCAGTGATTGGGGGGAGCACACCGGGGAGCTGTTTTTT.

The V gene is TRBV5-1, the J gene TRBJ2-5; TRBD2 is a possible D gene (6 bases). Germline V gene lookup returns CDR1 SGHRS and CDR2 YFSETQ. V was pared by 0 bases and J by 5 bases, with 14 bases between. The CDR3 runs 15 residues. The CDR3 sequence: CASSLGSGRDETQYF. CDR3 DNA sequence: TGCGCCAGCAGCTTGGGGTCAGGGCGGGATGAGACCCAGTACTTC.

This sequence joins TRBV7-9 and TRBJ2-1; 8 nucleotides agree with TRBD2. This CDR3 has 16 amino acids. Germline trimming cut 1 base from V and 0 bases from J; bases unmatched to any gene: 2. Germline V gene sequence: CDR1 SEHNR, CDR2 FQNEAQ (reference sequence). CDR3 region: CASSLVAGISYNEQFF. Written as DNA, the CDR3 is TGTGCCAGCAGCTTAGTAGCGGGAATCTCCTACAATGAGCAGTTCTTC.

This clone appeared a single time. The chain employs TRBV30 and TRBJ2-1; 8 nucleotides agree with TRBD2. The V gene end was trimmed by 5 bases and the J gene end by 2 bases; junction bases not matched to a gene: 8. The germline V gene encodes CDR1 GTSNPN and CDR2 SVGIG (reference sequence). The CDR3 runs to 15 residues. CDR3 sequence (DNA): TGTGCCTGGGGGGGTCCAGCGGGAGCCTACAATGAGCAGTTCTTC. This codes for CAWGGPAGAYNEQFF.

The chain employs TRBV28 and TRBJ1-4; D might be TRBD1 (5 bases). Germline V lookup: CDR1 MDHEN, CDR2 SYDVKM. This CDR3 spans 14 amino acids. The V end was cut by 8 bases, the J end by 4 bases, with 14 bases between. CDR3: CASGEGVLNEKLFF. In DNA, the CDR3 is TGTGCCAGCGGAGAAGGGGTACTTAATGAAAAACTGTTTTTT.

V and J are TRBV19 and TRBJ1-5; D ambiguous. This CDR3 is built from 15 residues. V was trimmed by 1 base and J by 3 bases, leaving 10 bases between them. The V gene's germline CDR1 is LNHDA and CDR2 SQIVND (reference sequence). The CDR3 nucleotides are TGTGCCAGTAGTATAGGTTTTTTCTCCAATCAGCCCCAGCATTTT. Protein sequence: CASSIGFFSNQPQHF.

This clone has a handful of counts. The V gene is TRBV11-3, the J gene TRBJ1-1; maybe TRBD1 (5 bases). The germline V and J ends were trimmed by 0 bases and 9 bases, with 11 bases remaining between them. The CDR3 covers 13 residues. The germline gives CDR1 SGHNT, CDR2 YENEEA. In nucleotides, the CDR3 is TGTGCCAGCAGCTTAGAACCTTCAGGGAAAGCTTTCTTT. Amino acid sequence: CASSLEPSGKAFF.

On this clone itself: The same CDR3 arises from other DNA sequences in this sample as well. The J gene is TRBJ1-2, the V gene TRBV18, with D unresolved. Germline CDR1 is KGHSH and CDR2 is LQKENI. The CDR3 is 13 amino acids. Deletions cut 3 bases from V and 4 bases from J, with 9 bases between. This chain's CDR3 is CASSPPSGYGYTF. CDR3 coding DNA: TGTGCCAGCTCACCTCCATCGGGCTATGGCTACACCTTC.

The chain couples TRBV7-9 to TRBJ2-2, with 13 bases aligning to TRBD2. The length of the CDR3 is 19 residues. The ends lost 2 bases at V and 1 base at J; junction bases unmatched: 7. The germline V gene encodes CDR1 SEHNR and CDR2 FQNEAQ (reference sequence). Written as DNA, the CDR3 is TGTGCCAGCAGCTTAAGGACTAGCGGGGGCTACTTGAACACCGGGGAGCTGTTTTTT. It translates to CASSLRTSGGYLNTGELFF. Together with reference TRBV7-9 and TRBJ2-2, the CDR3 gives the full variable domain: DTGVSQNPRHKITKRGQNVTFRCDPISEHNRLYWYRQTLGQGPEFLTYFQNEAQLEKSRLLSDRFSAERPKGSFSTLEIQRTEQGDSAMYLCASSLRTSGGYLNTGELFFGEGSRLTVL.

This clone came up once. The rearrangement links TRBV28 to TRBJ2-3; D possibly corresponds to TRBD2 (5 bases). The CDR3 runs 15 residues. V was trimmed by 6 bases and J by 2 bases, leaving 15 bases between them. Germline CDR1 and CDR2: MDHEN and SYDVKM. CDR3 sequence: CASSPSSSNTDTQYF. The CDR3 DNA is TGTGCCAGCAGCCCTAGCTCCTCGAACACAGATACGCAGTATTTT.